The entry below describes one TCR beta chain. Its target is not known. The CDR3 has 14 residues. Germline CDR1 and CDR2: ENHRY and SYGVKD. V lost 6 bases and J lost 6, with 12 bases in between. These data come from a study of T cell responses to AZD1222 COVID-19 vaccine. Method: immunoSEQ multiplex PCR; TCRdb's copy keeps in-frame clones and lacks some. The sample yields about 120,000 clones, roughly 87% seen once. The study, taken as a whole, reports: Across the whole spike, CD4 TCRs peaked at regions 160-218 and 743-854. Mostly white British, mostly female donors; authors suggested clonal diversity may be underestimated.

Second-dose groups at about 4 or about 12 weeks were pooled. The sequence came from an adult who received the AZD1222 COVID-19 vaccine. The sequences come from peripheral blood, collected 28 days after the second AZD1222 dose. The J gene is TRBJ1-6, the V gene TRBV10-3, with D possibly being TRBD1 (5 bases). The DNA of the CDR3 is TGTGCCATCAGGAGAGGGGATAGTAATTCACCCCTCCACTTT. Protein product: CAIRRGDSNSPLHF.